This T cell receptor beta chain was retrieved from a study of CD8 T cells in ankylosing spondylitis. General observations from the study: Earlier authors reported some of these motif variants in reactive arthritis synovial fluid and blood.

Deletions cut 2 bases from V and 5 bases from J, with 14 bases between. The CDR3 loop spans 16 amino acids. Germline CDR1 is KGHDR and CDR2 is SFDVKD. Scientists made TCR beta libraries using quantitative 5'-RACE with molecular barcodes. TCRdb re-analysed the 5' RACE reads in MiXCR, keeping a single row per CDR3 protein. Here the sample spans 250,000 to 350,000 distinct CDR3 sequences, around 21% being singletons. This clonotype has just a few counts. No antigen is known for it. The sequence was obtained from a female donor with ankylosing spondylitis or in good health (not recorded which). The sample comprised blood, either unsorted or a sorted T cell fraction (not recorded which). The rearrangement uses TRBV24-1 and TRBJ2-2; TRBD1 is a possible D gene (6 bases). CDR3 region: CATSDSWGRRTGELFF. As DNA, the CDR3 is TGTGCCACCAGTGATTCGTGGGGGCGGCGGACCGGGGAGCTGTTTTTT.